Following are 24 T cell receptor beta chains from one sample sequenced in a study of a mutant IDH1 vaccine in newly diagnosed glioma (dated by TCRdb to 2020 to 2022). The sample's time point label is to be understood as: week 23, last vaccination. A 20-mer mutant IDH1 peptide at 300 micrograms in Montanide made up each vaccine dose, which was injected subcutaneously together with topical imiquimod. These receptors lack a known antigen. The protocol used for the library was the immunoSEQ multiplex PCR assay. TCRdb's version of the immuneACCESS table is confined to in-frame rearrangements and falls short of the full clone set. An unresolved V gene accounts for under half of the shortfall where checked; the remainder is of unknown origin. The sample profile shows almost 85,000 clones; 65% to 90% of them were found once. The ten largest make up roughly 2.2% of the sample. This material consisted of PBMCs, taken from a glioma patient whose treatment included an IDH1 peptide vaccine. The origin of the receptors is a man younger than 40 with glioma. Some clones in this sample may be carry-over from other donors' samples.

The V gene is TRBV18, the J gene TRBJ2-1; 11 bases line up with TRBD2. The CDR3 covers 15 residues. Trimming at V came to 4 bases and at J to 5 bases, leaving 4 bases not matched to a gene. In germline, CDR1 is KGHSH, CDR2 LQKENI. The CDR3 protein is CASSRRGLADNEQFF. The CDR3 DNA reads TGTGCCAGCTCACGCCGGGGACTAGCGGACAATGAGCAGTTCTTC.

The CDR3 DNA reads TGTGCCAGCAGCGGGACAAATTCACCCCTCCACTTT. Translating it yields CASSGTNSPLHF. This chain links TRBV6-5 with TRBJ1-6; D perhaps matches TRBD1 (6 bases). The CDR3 is made up of 12 amino acids. Trimming removed 6 bases at V and 7 bases at J, with 7 bases between. Germline loops: CDR1 MNHEY, CDR2 SVGAGI.

This CDR3 reads CASRGPYEQYF. DNA for the CDR3: TGTGCCAGCAGGGGACCCTACGAGCAGTACTTC. The chain has TRBV6-1 and TRBJ2-7, with D perhaps TRBD1 or TRBD2 (5 bases each). Trimming cost V 6 bases and J 2 bases, with 5 bases left between them. Germline V gene data show CDR1 as MNHNS and CDR2 as SASEGT. The CDR3 has 11 residues.

V is TRBV9 and J is TRBJ2-7; tentative D call: TRBD2 (6 bases). Germline V gene data show CDR1 as SGDLS and CDR2 as YYNGEE. Trimming took 5 bases from V and 3 from J, leaving 15 bases between them. The CDR3 loop spans 14 amino acids. The CDR3 protein is CASSHGTEGYEQYF. CDR3 in DNA: TGTGCCAGCAGTCACGGGACTGAGGGCTACGAGCAGTACTTC.

This chain links TRBV9 with TRBJ1-1; D is unclear. The CDR3 length is 14 residues. V lost 6 bases to trimming and J lost 5 bases, with 17 bases between them. CDR1 is SGDLS, CDR2 YYNGEE, per germline. For the CDR3, the DNA is TGTGCCAGCACCTCGACGGGAGAGGCGACTGAAGCTTTCTTT. It specifies CASTSTGEATEAFF.

The V and J genes are TRBV11-3 and TRBJ2-5, with a possible D match to TRBD2 (5 bases). The CDR3 consists of 14 residues. The V end was cut by 1 base, the J end by 1 base, with 7 bases between. CDR1 is SGHNT and CDR2 is YENEEA in the germline V gene. CDR3 bases: TGTGCCAGCAGCTTAGGGGGAGCCCAAGAGACCCAGTACTTC. Translation: CASSLGGAQETQYF.

The rearrangement links TRBV5-4 to TRBJ1-2; D call uncertain. This CDR3 comprises 13 residues. Trimming shortened V by 3 bases and J by 1 base, and 7 bases separated the two germline ends. Germline loops: CDR1 SGHNT, CDR2 YYREEE (reference sequence). The DNA of the CDR3 is TGTGCCAGCAGCTCTGGGGTTAACTATGGCTACACCTTC. Protein sequence: CASSSGVNYGYTF.

The J gene is TRBJ2-1, the V gene TRBV10-3; 10 bases are a match to TRBD1. The CDR3 runs to 13 residues. Trimming removed 0 bases from V and 12 bases from J; junction bases left unmatched: 2. In germline, CDR1 is ENHRY, CDR2 SYGVKD. The CDR3 DNA is TGTGCCATCAGTGAGTCGGGGGACAGGGGGCAGTTCTTC. Its protein is CAISESGDRGQFF.

The V and J genes are TRBV9 and TRBJ1-1; no firm D call. The CDR3 spans 15 residues. CDR1 and CDR2 (germline): SGDLS, YYNGEE. V lost 2 bases, J lost 1 base, and 12 bases lay in between. CDR3 sequence: CASSVGGVSNTEAFF. The CDR3 DNA sequence: TGTGCCAGCAGCGTCGGCGGGGTCTCGAACACTGAAGCTTTCTTT.

The chain links TRBV9 to TRBJ2-7, with D perhaps TRBD1 or TRBD2 (5 bases each). Germline V CDR1 and CDR2: SGDLS, YYNGEE. The CDR3 covers 14 residues. The V gene lost 0 bases and the J gene lost 4 bases, with 11 bases spanning the gap. This CDR3 is CASSVAGQSYEQYF. In DNA form, the CDR3 reads TGTGCCAGCAGCGTAGCGGGGCAAAGTTACGAGCAGTACTTC.

This clone came up a few times. The rearrangement joins TRBV19 to TRBJ2-2, with TRBD2 matching over 12 bases. Germline V gene sequence: CDR1 LNHDA, CDR2 SQIVND (reference sequence). The CDR3 contains 15 residues. With V trimmed by 3 bases and J by 6 bases, 2 bases remained unmatched. CDR3 region: CASSIASGGAGELFF. The CDR3 DNA follows: TGTGCCAGTAGTATCGCTAGCGGGGGGGCCGGGGAGCTGTTTTTT.

The chain joins TRBV5-1 to TRBJ1-2; D uncertain. Trimming took off 2 bases at V and 6 bases at J, with 14 bases between the two ends. Germline CDR1 reads SGHRS; CDR2 reads YFSETQ. The CDR3 spans 14 residues. The CDR3 protein is CASSLELISDGYTF. CDR3 in DNA: TGCGCCAGCAGCTTAGAACTTATATCGGATGGCTACACCTTC.

The chain is built from TRBV29-1 and TRBJ2-1; D perhaps matches TRBD2 (6 bases). V gave up 2 bases and J gave up 6 bases, with 17 bases separating them. The CDR3 runs 15 residues. Per the germline V gene, CDR1 is SQVTM and CDR2 is ANQGSEA. Here the CDR3 DNA reads TGCAGCGTTGAAAAGGGGATTAGCGGTGCCAATGAGCAGTTCTTC. Residues: CSVEKGISGANEQFF.

The V call is TRBV7-2, the J call TRBJ2-3, with TRBD1 matching over 7 bases. Germline CDR1 is SGHTA and CDR2 is FQGNSA. The V gene end was trimmed by 7 bases and the J gene end by 1 base; junction bases not matched to a gene: 8. This CDR3 spans 15 amino acids. CDR3: CASTRQGHRTDTQYF. As DNA, the CDR3 is TGTGCCAGCACCCGACAGGGACACCGCACAGATACGCAGTATTTT.

In DNA, the CDR3 is TGTGCCAGCAGCCAAGATCGGAGGGGTGAGCAGTTCTTC. This codes for CASSQDRRGEQFF. V gene TRBV4-2 combines with J gene TRBJ2-1; a possible D gene is TRBD2 (6 bases). The germline V gene encodes CDR1 LGHNA and CDR2 YNFKEQ. V lost 0 bases and J 9 bases, leaving 9 bases between the germline ends. CDR3 length: 13 amino acids.

In this sample, this clone turned up once. The J gene is TRBJ2-5, the V gene TRBV28; 12 bases match TRBD2. After removal of 5 bases from V and 5 bases from J, the junction contained 12 bases not matched to a gene. The CDR3 is 17 amino acids. Germline assignment: CDR1 MDHEN and CDR2 SYDVKM. The CDR3 region has the DNA TGTGCCAGCAGTGCCATCTCTAGCGGGGGGGCCGGGGAGACCCAGTACTTC. Its translation is CASSAISSGGAGETQYF.

The chain employs TRBV5-1 and TRBJ1-1, with 10 bases identical to TRBD1. There are 16 residues in the CDR3. The V segment lost 1 base and the J segment 3 bases; nucleotides outside the gene matches: 6. The V gene's germline CDR1 is SGHRS and CDR2 YFSETQ. The CDR3 loop is CASSLRQGAPDTEAFF. The DNA of the CDR3 is TGCGCCAGCAGCTTGAGACAGGGGGCGCCCGACACTGAAGCTTTCTTT.

The V gene is TRBV7-6, the J gene TRBJ1-2; D not certain. This CDR3 region has 16 residues. Trimming removed 5 bases from V and 4 bases from J, with 20 bases in between. The germline V gene encodes CDR1 SGHVS and CDR2 FNYEAQ. Here the CDR3 reads CASSHLPASRFYGYTF. CDR3 DNA sequence: TGTGCCAGCAGCCACCTCCCAGCCTCTAGATTCTATGGCTACACCTTC.

V is TRBV19 and J is TRBJ2-4, with D possibly being TRBD1 (6 bases). Germline V lookup: CDR1 LNHDA, CDR2 SQIVND (reference sequence). V was trimmed by 3 bases and J by 10 bases, leaving 13 bases between them. The CDR3 is 13 amino acids. The CDR3 is CASSITGSRIQYF. The CDR3 DNA is TGTGCCAGTAGTATTACAGGGAGTAGGATTCAGTACTTC.

In this sample, this clone turned up a few times. The chain couples TRBV5-1 to TRBJ1-1; no reliable D call. Per germline, CDR1 SGHRS and CDR2 YFSETQ. Deletions cut 0 bases from V and 1 base from J, with 10 bases between. The CDR3 extends over 15 amino acids. CDR3 loop: CASSLAAGRNTEAFF. The DNA of the CDR3 is TGCGCCAGCAGCTTGGCCGCAGGCCGGAACACTGAAGCTTTCTTT.

The chain uses TRBV18 and TRBJ2-3; the match to TRBD1 covers 9 bases. The V gene's germline CDR1 is KGHSH and CDR2 LQKENI. The CDR3 contains 16 residues. The J segment lost 5 bases and the V segment lost 3 bases, leaving 9 bases of the junction unmatched. The CDR3 coding sequence is TGTGCCAGCTCACCTGACCGGGACAGGGCTGAAGATACGCAGTATTTT. This sequence encodes CASSPDRDRAEDTQYF.

The chain joins TRBV18 to TRBJ1-2; D gene unclear. V shed 5 bases and J shed 5 bases, with 15 bases lying between them. Germline V lookup: CDR1 KGHSH, CDR2 LQKENI. The CDR3 is made up of 14 amino acids. DNA for the CDR3: TGTGCCAGCTCATCCGACGGCTCGTCTTATGGCTACACCTTC. It yields the protein CASSSDGSSYGYTF.

J is TRBJ2-1 and V is TRBV5-5; no clear D. The germline V and J ends were trimmed by 4 bases and 0 bases, with 20 bases remaining between them. Germline values: CDR1 SGHKS, CDR2 YYEKEE (reference sequence). This CDR3 region has 18 residues. CDR3 coding DNA: TGTGCCAGCAGCCAGGACCAGAACACCCGTAGCTCCTACAATGAGCAGTTCTTC. Translated: CASSQDQNTRSSYNEQFF.

Concerning this clone itself: The sample carries other DNA sequences with the same CDR3. This rearrangement joins TRBV4-1 to TRBJ2-7; D is perhaps TRBD1 (5 bases). The CDR3 runs 11 residues. The germline V gene encodes CDR1 MGHRA and CDR2 YSYEKL. Trimming took 8 bases from V and 4 from J, leaving 9 bases between them. The CDR3 DNA is TGCGCCAGCGGGGCTTCATACGAGCAGTACTTC. Translation gives CASGASYEQYF.